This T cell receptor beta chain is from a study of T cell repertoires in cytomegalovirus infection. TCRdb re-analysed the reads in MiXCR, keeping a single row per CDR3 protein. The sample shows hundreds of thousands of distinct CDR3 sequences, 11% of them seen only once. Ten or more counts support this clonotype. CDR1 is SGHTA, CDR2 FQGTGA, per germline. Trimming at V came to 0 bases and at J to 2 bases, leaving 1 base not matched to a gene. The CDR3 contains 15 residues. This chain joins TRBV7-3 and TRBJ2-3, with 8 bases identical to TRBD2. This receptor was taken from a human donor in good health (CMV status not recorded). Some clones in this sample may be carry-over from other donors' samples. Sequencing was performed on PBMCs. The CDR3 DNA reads TGTGCCAGCAGCTTAACTAGCGGGAACACAGATACGCAGTATTTT. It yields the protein CASSLTSGNTDTQYF.